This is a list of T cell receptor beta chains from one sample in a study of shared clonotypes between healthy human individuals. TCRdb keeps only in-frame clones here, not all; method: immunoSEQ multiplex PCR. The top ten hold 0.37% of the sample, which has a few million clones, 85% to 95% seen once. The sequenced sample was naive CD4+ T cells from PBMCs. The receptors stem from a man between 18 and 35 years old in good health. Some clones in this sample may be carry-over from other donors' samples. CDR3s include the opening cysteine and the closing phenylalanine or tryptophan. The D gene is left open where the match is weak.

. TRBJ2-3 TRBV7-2 CASSFSRVSTDTQYF
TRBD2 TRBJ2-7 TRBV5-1 CASSAGLAGGIAYEQYF
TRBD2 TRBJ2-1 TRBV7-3 CASSWGLAGGSSYNEQFF
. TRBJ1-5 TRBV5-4 CASSAQGHSNQPQHF
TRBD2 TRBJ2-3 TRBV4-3 CASSQLLAGATDTQYF
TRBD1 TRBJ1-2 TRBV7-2 CASSPGPRDRGLLRTGYTF
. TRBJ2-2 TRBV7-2 CASSRGAGTGELFF
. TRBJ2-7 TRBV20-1 CSARLYYEQYF
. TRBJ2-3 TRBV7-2 CASSKTSKDTQYF
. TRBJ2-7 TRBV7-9 CASSLEGGPYEQYF
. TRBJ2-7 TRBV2 CASSDRDIGDEQYF
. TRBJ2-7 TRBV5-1 CASSPLGESAEQYF
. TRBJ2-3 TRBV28 CASSLSTDTQYF
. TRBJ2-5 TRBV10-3 CAISDGRQETQYF
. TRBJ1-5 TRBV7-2 CASSLLGAEGGQPQHF